Listed below are T cell receptor beta chains from one sample, sequenced in a study of blood T cells in healthy people across ages. One entry per CDR3 protein results from TCRdb running MiXCR on the 5' RACE reads. The sample lists under 850,000 distinct CDR3 sequences, under 40% occurring once. Material for sequencing was blood. The origin of the receptors is a man aged 18 to 29 in good health. Each CDR3 is given with its conserved first and last residue. Fields, in order: J gene, clone size, V gene, D gene, CDR3 protein, CDR3 DNA. A D gene is named only where the DNA matches it firmly. Not every row has a clone size; where given, it reads once, few, many or a size class.

TRBJ1-4	.	TRBV6-5	.	CASSYRLWGAGEKLFF	TGTGCCAGCAGTTACCGTTTGTGGGGGGCCGGGGAAAAACTGTTTTTT
TRBJ1-2	few	TRBV6-2/TRBV6-3	.	CASSARDDATF	TGTGCCAGCAGCGCCCGGGACGACGCCACCTTC
TRBJ1-2	.	TRBV12-3/TRBV12-4	.	CASSASTLVGYTF	TGTGCCAGCAGTGCGTCGACTCTCGTTGGCTACACCTTC
TRBJ2-2	.	TRBV7-2	.	CASSLEVGSDTGELFF	TGTGCCAGCAGCTTAGAAGTGGGTTCTGACACCGGGGAGCTGTTTTTT
TRBJ1-2	.	TRBV5-1	.	CASSLSGDHGYTF	TGCGCCAGCAGTCTGTCGGGGGACCATGGCTACACCTTC
TRBJ2-5	few	TRBV2	.	CASSRDGGETQYF	TGTGCCAGCAGCCGGGACGGCGGGGAGACCCAGTACTTC
TRBJ1-5	many	TRBV12-3/TRBV12-4	.	CASSFDPGDGGQPQHF	TGTGCCAGCAGTTTCGATCCGGGGGATGGCGGACAGCCCCAGCATTTT
TRBJ1-4	few	TRBV20-1	.	CSAEGYNEKLFF	TGCAGTGCTGAAGGATATAATGAAAAACTGTTTTTT
TRBJ2-4	many	TRBV9	.	CASSVGGTAKNIQYF	TGTGCCAGCAGCGTAGGCGGGACAGCCAAAAACATTCAGTACTTC
TRBJ1-6	.	TRBV6-2/TRBV6-3	.	CASGTYGYRSPLHF	TGTGCCAGCGGCACATACGGGTATCGGTCACCCCTCCACTTT
TRBJ1-6	.	TRBV20-1	TRBD1	CSAATRQGGSPLHF	TGCAGTGCGGCCACGAGACAGGGAGGATCACCCCTCCACTTT
TRBJ2-7	few	TRBV6-2/TRBV6-3	TRBD2	CASSYPGLAGVYNEQYF	TGTGCCAGCAGTTACCCCGGACTAGCGGGGGTCTACAATGAGCAGTACTTC
TRBJ2-5	.	TRBV10-3	.	CATGGDQETQYF	TGTGCCACCGGAGGGGATCAAGAGACCCAGTACTTC
TRBJ2-5	many	TRBV4-1	TRBD2	CASSSSGGPTKYNEQYF	TGCGCCAGCAGCTCTAGCGGGGGGCCTACCAAATACAATGAGCAGTACTTC
TRBJ1-1	many	TRBV27	TRBD1	CASSPAGTVNTEAFF	TGTGCCAGCAGTCCCGCCGGGACAGTGAACACTGAAGCTTTCTTT
TRBJ2-3	.	TRBV14	.	CASSSRHSTETQYF	TGTGCCAGCAGCAGTAGGCATAGCACAGAGACGCAGTATTTT
TRBJ2-1	.	TRBV7-2	TRBD2	CASSLFKGGGRGETQFF	TGTGCCAGCAGCTTGTTTAAGGGCGGGGGACGAGGAGAGACCCAGTTCTTC
TRBJ1-6	.	TRBV6-5	.	CASSFRGDYRSPLHF	TGTGCCAGCAGTTTCCGAGGGGACTACCGGTCACCCCTCCACTTT
TRBJ1-1	few	TRBV4-3	.	CASSQDLFQGSTEAFF	TGCGCCAGCAGCCAAGATTTATTTCAGGGGAGCACTGAAGCTTTCTTT
TRBJ2-3	many	TRBV7-9	.	CASSFNPRAYSTDTQYF	TGTGCCAGCAGCTTCAACCCAAGGGCATATAGCACAGATACGCAGTATTTT
TRBJ1-2	.	TRBV20-1	TRBD1	CSAVPGGQDGYTF	TGCAGTGCTGTCCCCGGGGGACAGGATGGCTACACCTTC
TRBJ2-3	once	TRBV7-2	TRBD1	CASWPQGDTDTQYF	TGTGCCAGCTGGCCCCAGGGGGACACAGATACGCAGTATTTT
TRBJ2-3	.	TRBV12-3/TRBV12-4	.	CASSLSSDMQYF	TGTGCCAGCAGTTTAAGTTCAGATATGCAGTATTTT
TRBJ2-5	few	TRBV7-9	TRBD2	CASSPGLAGRRETQYF	TGTGCCAGCAGCCCAGGACTAGCGGGGCGCAGGGAGACCCAGTACTTC
TRBJ2-3	few	TRBV7-2	.	CASSLSRAGDTQYF	TGTGCCAGCAGCTTAAGCAGGGCAGGCGATACGCAGTATTTT
TRBJ1-2	.	TRBV29-1	TRBD1	CSVGTGGLLGYTF	TGCAGCGTGGGGACAGGGGGCCTTCTGGGCTACACCTTC
TRBJ2-3	.	TRBV10-3	TRBD1	CAISVDRGTDTQYF	TGTGCCATCAGTGTGGACAGGGGCACAGATACGCAGTATTTT
TRBJ2-6	many	TRBV7-6	.	CASSLAVNLGANVLTF	TGTGCCAGCAGCTTAGCGGTGAATTTGGGGGCCAACGTCCTGACTTTC
TRBJ2-1	.	TRBV5-1	.	CASSRGDGTSYNEQFF	TGCGCCAGCAGCCGAGGGGACGGGACAAGCTACAATGAGCAGTTCTTC
TRBJ2-1	.	TRBV7-2	.	CASSLGPTGEFF	TGTGCCAGCAGCCTAGGCCCGACAGGCGAGTTCTTC
TRBJ1-2	.	TRBV19	.	CASSFQANYGYTF	TGTGCCAGCTCGTTCCAAGCTAACTATGGCTACACCTTC
TRBJ2-4	.	TRBV4-2	.	CASSQEGGAVAKNIRYF	TGTGCCAGCAGCCAAGAAGGTGGCGCGGTAGCCAAAAACATTCGGTACTTC
TRBJ1-1	.	TRBV2	.	CASRNDRVEAFF	TGTGCCAGCAGAAACGACAGAGTTGAAGCTTTCTTT
TRBJ2-6	.	TRBV5-5	.	CASSADTGLRVLTF	TGTGCCAGCAGCGCCGACACAGGTTTGAGGGTCCTGACTTTC
TRBJ1-2	.	TRBV4-2	.	CASSHLDGRSNYGYTF	TGTGCCAGCAGCCACTTGGACGGAAGATCCAACTATGGCTACACCTTC
TRBJ2-1	many	TRBV7-3	.	CASSSFPYNEQFF	TGTGCCAGCAGCTCCTTTCCGTACAATGAGCAGTTCTTC
TRBJ1-1	.	TRBV5-5	.	CASSLGVETEAFF	TGTGCCAGCAGCTTAGGCGTGGAGACTGAAGCTTTCTTT
TRBJ1-1	few	TRBV12-3/TRBV12-4	TRBD1	CASSRTGFNTEAFF	TGTGCCAGCAGTCGGACAGGGTTTAACACTGAAGCTTTCTTT
TRBJ2-1	.	TRBV28	.	CASSPPSSPYNEQFF	TGTGCCAGCAGTCCCCCTAGTTCACCCTACAATGAGCAGTTCTTC
TRBJ2-2	.	TRBV6-5	.	CASLDWNTGELFF	TGTGCCAGCCTGGATTGGAACACCGGGGAGCTGTTTTTT
TRBJ2-2	once	TRBV7-2	.	CASSLAGAVGGELFF	TGTGCCAGCAGCTTAGCAGGGGCGGTTGGCGGGGAGCTGTTTTTT
TRBJ2-3	few	TRBV6-2/TRBV6-3	TRBD2	CASSFLAGKETSTDTQYF	TGTGCCAGCAGTTTCCTAGCGGGGAAAGAGACTAGCACAGATACGCAGTATTTT
TRBJ1-2	.	TRBV12-3/TRBV12-4	.	CASSLASGHYGYTF	TGTGCCAGCAGTTTAGCGTCGGGGCACTATGGCTACACCTTC
TRBJ1-1	.	TRBV7-2	.	CASSLVVAAEAFF	TGTGCCAGCAGCTTAGTGGTGGCAGCTGAAGCTTTCTTT
TRBJ2-7	few	TRBV7-9	TRBD2	CASSLSAGRVYEQYF	TGTGCCAGCAGCTTATCAGCCGGGAGGGTATACGAGCAGTACTTC
TRBJ2-4	.	TRBV11-2	.	CASSVERGNIQYF	TGTGCCAGCAGCGTAGAGAGGGGGAACATTCAGTACTTC
TRBJ1-5	many	TRBV6-5	.	CASSPRGYSNQPQHF	TGTGCCAGCAGCCCTCGGGGCTATAGCAATCAGCCCCAGCATTTT
TRBJ2-7	.	TRBV7-2	.	CASSLAGTHYEQYF	TGTGCCAGCAGCCTGGCCGGGACCCACTACGAGCAGTACTTC
TRBJ1-2	.	TRBV20-1	.	CSAPQQGLKGYTF	TGCAGTGCTCCCCAACAGGGTCTAAAGGGCTACACCTTC
TRBJ1-5	.	TRBV29-1	TRBD1	CSASLRPGQVLRNQPQHF	TGCAGCGCTTCCCTTCGTCCGGGACAGGTTCTAAGAAATCAGCCCCAGCATTTT
TRBJ1-2	few	TRBV6-6	TRBD1	CASSREADRVGYTF	TGTGCCAGCAGCCGGGAGGCGGACAGGGTGGGCTACACCTTC
TRBJ2-5	few	TRBV7-2	.	CASSLVVGMETQYF	TGTGCCAGCAGCTTAGTCGTCGGTATGGAGACCCAGTACTTC
TRBJ2-1	few	TRBV20-1	.	CSARVLTTWGEQFF	TGCAGTGCTAGAGTCCTAACCACCTGGGGTGAGCAGTTCTTC